These 30 T cell receptor beta chains were all obtained from the same sample, sequenced in a study of early T cells in non-severe SARS-CoV-2 infection. TCRdb reprocessed the 5' RACE reads with MiXCR, giving one entry per CDR3 protein. The table includes some 61,000 distinct CDR3 sequences, about 13% detected once. The sequenced sample was whole blood. Source of these receptors: an adult who was a healthcare worker with PCR-confirmed SARS-CoV-2 infection or an uninfected control (not recorded which).

The rearrangement links TRBV16 to TRBJ1-1, with TRBD1 as a possible D gene (6 bases). The V gene lost 2 bases and the J gene lost 3 bases, with 10 bases spanning the gap. The CDR3 has 14 amino acids. Germline CDR1 KGHSY, CDR2 FQNENV. DNA of the CDR3: TGTGCCAGCAGCCAAGGGGGCCTGGACACTGAAGCTTTCTTT. This sequence encodes CASSQGGLDTEAFF.

The V call is TRBV7-9, the J call TRBJ2-5, with 7 bases identical to TRBD1. The CDR3 loop spans 15 amino acids. The germline CDR1 and CDR2 sequences are SEHNR and FQNEAQ (reference sequence). J lost 5 bases, V lost 4 bases, and 10 bases had no gene match. CDR3 bases: TGTGCCAGCAGCTCCCGGGACAGAGCCCCTGAGACCCAGTACTTC. Translated, it gives CASSSRDRAPETQYF.

The chain joins TRBV7-2 to TRBJ2-5; the D gene is possibly TRBD2 (6 bases). V gave up 5 bases and J gave up 0 bases, with 13 bases separating them. The CDR3 spans 15 residues. In germline, CDR1 is SGHTA, CDR2 FQGNSA. The CDR3 region has the DNA TGTGCCAGCAGCCTAGTTACTAGCAACCAAGAGACCCAGTACTTC. This translates into CASSLVTSNQETQYF.

The chain recombines TRBV29-1 with TRBJ2-1; no reliable D call. V was trimmed by 7 bases and J by 5 bases, leaving 9 bases between them. The CDR3 length is 11 residues. Germline V lookup: CDR1 SQVTM, CDR2 ANQGSEA. The CDR3 DNA follows: TGCAGCGGTTTGACGGACAATGAGCAGTTCTTC. Translating it yields CSGLTDNEQFF.

V usage is TRBV12-3 or TRBV12-4 and J usage is TRBJ2-1; the D is unclear. With 8 bases removed from V and 16 bases from J, the gap between germline ends came to 30 bases. The CDR3 runs to 15 residues. The CDR3 sequence: CASERSRTSGSSIFF. The CDR3 DNA follows: TGTGCCAGCGAGCGCTCAAGGACCTCGGGTAGTTCGATTTTCTTC.

This clonotype was seen at least ten times. The gene calls are TRBV9 and TRBJ1-2; TRBD1 aligns across 7 bases. Germline trimming cut 4 bases from V and 4 bases from J; bases unmatched to any gene: 13. CDR3 length: 16 residues. Germline CDR1 is SGDLS and CDR2 is YYNGEE. CDR3 in DNA: TGTGCCAGCAGCTCGGAGACAGGGTTAAATTCCTATGGCTACACCTTC. It yields the protein CASSSETGLNSYGYTF.

V and J are TRBV7-9 and TRBJ2-3, with D possibly TRBD2 on 6 matching bases. Trimming cost V 6 bases and J 3 bases, with 10 bases left between them. This CDR3 is 13 amino acids long. Looked up from germline, CDR1 is SEHNR and CDR2 is FQNEAQ (reference sequence). Here the CDR3 reads CASSLRETDTQYF. CDR3 DNA sequence: TGTGCCAGCAGTCTCCGGGAGACAGATACGCAGTATTTT.

The rearrangement uses TRBV14 and TRBJ2-1; TRBD2 agrees at 7 bases. This CDR3 has 17 amino acids. The germline V gene has CDR1 SGHDN and CDR2 FVKESK. Trimming removed 2 bases from V and 3 bases from J; junction bases left unmatched: 10. CDR3 in DNA: TGTGCCAGCAGCCAACCAAAGCGCGGGAGATACTACAATGAGCAGTTCTTC. It codes for CASSQPKRGRYYNEQFF.

This clonotype appeared a few times. The V and J genes are TRBV20-1 and TRBJ1-5, with no clear D. The CDR3 contains 14 residues. Per germline, CDR1 DFQATT and CDR2 SNEGSKA (reference sequence). V was pared by 1 base and J by 4 bases, with 11 bases between. CDR3 coding DNA: TGCAGTGCTAGAGTGGGTTCGTATAATCAGCCCCAGCATTTT. This encodes CSARVGSYNQPQHF.

The chain recombines TRBV28 with TRBJ2-7; D is possibly TRBD2 (6 bases). CDR1 and CDR2 from the germline V gene are MDHEN and SYDVKM. The CDR3 loop spans 14 amino acids. Trimming left V 5 bases short and J 4 bases short, with 15 bases between. CDR3 DNA sequence: TGTGCCAGCAGTCCCCTAGCGTTAGGATACGAGCAGTACTTC. It yields the protein CASSPLALGYEQYF.

There are many counts of this clonotype. This chain connects TRBV29-1 to TRBJ2-1, with 11 bases lining up with TRBD2. V shed 6 bases, J shed 0 bases, and the junction held 7 bases outside the gene matches. CDR3 size: 16 residues. Germline values: CDR1 SQVTM, CDR2 ANQGSEA. DNA of the CDR3: TGCAGCGTCCTGGGACTAGCGGACCGCTCCTACAATGAGCAGTTCTTC. It is translated as CSVLGLADRSYNEQFF.

The chain uses TRBV5-4 and TRBJ2-1; D tentatively reads TRBD1 or TRBD2 (5 bases each). This CDR3 spans 13 amino acids. Germline CDR1 and CDR2: SGHNT and YYREEE (reference sequence). V lost 4 bases and J 6 bases, leaving 11 bases between the germline ends. The CDR3 nucleotides are TGTGCCAGCAGCAGGGACCCGCCCAATGAGCAGTTCTTC. Translated: CASSRDPPNEQFF. Combining the CDR3 with reference TRBV5-4 and TRBJ2-1 gives the whole variable domain ETGVTQSPTHLIKTRGQQVTLRCSSQSGHNTVSWYQQALGQGPQFIFQYYREEENGRGNFPPRFSGLQFPNYSSELNVNALELDDSALYLCASSRDPPNEQFFGPGTRLTVL.

This clonotype has just a few counts. This chain links TRBV29-1 with TRBJ1-2; TRBD1 matches at 7 bases. CDR1 SQVTM and CDR2 ANQGSEA come from the germline V gene. V shed 0 bases and J 6 bases; nucleotides not matched to a gene: 10. This CDR3 has 15 residues. The CDR3 is CSVEDGGRQGNGYTF. The CDR3 DNA sequence: TGCAGCGTTGAAGATGGGGGTCGACAGGGCAATGGCTACACCTTC.

This clonotype was picked up a small number of times. The chain links TRBV28 to TRBJ1-6; the D is unclear. The CDR3 runs to 15 residues. Germline assignment: CDR1 MDHEN and CDR2 SYDVKM. V was clipped by 3 bases and J by 6 bases, with 12 bases between them. The CDR3 nucleotides read TGTGCCAGCAGTTTGGTAGCTACCGGTAATTCACCCCTCCACTTT. Protein product: CASSLVATGNSPLHF.

The V call is TRBV5-1, the J call TRBJ2-1; 7 bases line up with TRBD2. V lost 1 base, J lost 1 base, and 2 bases stayed unmatched. The CDR3 length is 15 residues. Germline CDR1 reads SGHRS; CDR2 reads YFSETQ. CDR3 loop: CASSLTSVSYNEQFF. The DNA for the CDR3 is TGCGCCAGCAGCTTGACTAGCGTTTCCTACAATGAGCAGTTCTTC.

This clonotype was recorded many times. The CDR3 protein is CASRRQGSNQPQHF. CDR3 DNA: TGTGCCAGCAGGCGGCAGGGAAGCAATCAGCCCCAGCATTTT. V usage is TRBV27 and J usage is TRBJ1-5; possibly TRBD1 for D (5 bases). Trimming stripped 6 bases from V and 1 base from J, with 10 bases between. Germline CDR1 and CDR2: MNHEY and SMNVEV (reference sequence). This CDR3 region has 14 residues.

The rearrangement joins TRBV29-1 to TRBJ2-4; D is ambiguous. The CDR3 is 13 residues long. The germline CDR1 and CDR2 sequences are SQVTM and ANQGSEA. The germline V and J ends were trimmed by 4 bases and 0 bases, with 7 bases remaining between them. CDR3 protein: CSVVGAAKNIQYF. The CDR3 DNA reads TGCAGCGTTGTTGGCGCAGCCAAAAACATTCAGTACTTC.

This clonotype was picked up many times. The chain links TRBV6-6 to TRBJ2-3; the match to TRBD2 covers 14 bases. The ends lost 4 bases at V and 3 bases at J; junction bases unmatched: 3. This CDR3 comprises 16 residues. Germline CDR1 MNHNY, CDR2 SVGAGI (reference sequence). DNA for the CDR3: TGTGCCAGCAGTTCCCGACTAGCGGGAGGGACAGATACGCAGTATTTT. It encodes CASSSRLAGGTDTQYF.

This clonotype was recorded many times. This chain connects TRBV7-8 to TRBJ2-1; TRBD2 agrees at 11 bases. Trimming cost V 5 bases and J 6 bases; bases outside gene matches: 6. This CDR3 is built from 15 residues. Per germline, CDR1 SGHVS and CDR2 FQNEAQ. This CDR3 reads CASSHTSGSGNEQFF. For the CDR3, the DNA is TGTGCCAGCAGCCACACTAGCGGGAGTGGCAATGAGCAGTTCTTC.

The chain employs TRBV29-1 and TRBJ2-4, with TRBD2 matching 7 bases. The germline V gene has CDR1 SQVTM and CDR2 ANQGSEA. The CDR3 totals 12 residues. V dropped 4 bases and J dropped 7; count of bases not matched to a gene: 4. The CDR3 nucleotides are TGCAGCGTTGCGGGGGGTTCGAACATTCAGTACTTC. Residues: CSVAGGSNIQYF.

J is TRBJ1-1 and V is TRBV7-8, with no clear D. V lost 0 bases to trimming and J lost 1 base, with 12 bases between them. In germline, CDR1 is SGHVS, CDR2 FQNEAQ. CDR3 length equals 16 residues. Written as DNA, the CDR3 is TGTGCCAGCAGCTTAGCGGTGGTGGGGTGGAACACTGAAGCTTTCTTT. Amino acids: CASSLAVVGWNTEAFF.

The V call is TRBV7-2, the J call TRBJ1-4; 8 nucleotides match TRBD1. The V gene end was trimmed by 0 bases and the J gene end by 8 bases; junction bases not matched to a gene: 5. The CDR3 runs to 15 residues. The germline V gene encodes CDR1 SGHTA and CDR2 FQGNSA. The CDR3 is CASSLAGQGYEKLFF. CDR3 sequence (DNA): TGTGCCAGCAGCTTAGCTGGACAGGGTTACGAAAAACTGTTTTTT.

This clonotype was observed a single time. The junction departs from the called germline gene at one end, perhaps through a read error. The chain uses TRBV7-7 and TRBJ2-7; a weak D match, TRBD2 (6 bases). CDR1 and CDR2 from the germline V gene are SSHAT and FNYEAQ (reference sequence). CDR3 length: 12 residues. CDR3 protein: CASRRAYYGQYF. The CDR3 coding sequence is TGTGCTAGCAGGAGGGCCTACTACGGGCAGTACTTC. Filled out from reference TRBV7-7 and TRBJ2-7, the complete variable domain reads GAGVSQSPRYKVTKRGQDVTLRCDPISSHATLYWYQQALGQGPEFLTYFNYEAQPDKSGLPSDRFSAERPEGSISTLTIQRTEQRDSAMYRCASRRAYYGQYFGPGTRLTVT.

This clonotype was recorded a few times. At one end the junction does not follow the germline gene, possibly because of a read error. The chain combines TRBV28 with TRBJ2-7; 8 bases map to TRBD1. The V gene's germline CDR1 is MDHEN and CDR2 SYDVKM. The CDR3 loop spans 16 amino acids. The CDR3 sequence: CATSSEGQGGYYEQYF. For the CDR3, the DNA is TGTGCCACCAGTTCCGAAGGACAGGGAGGATACTACGAGCAGTACTTC.

This sequence joins TRBV5-6 and TRBJ2-5; D gene ambiguous. V shed 1 base and J shed 1 base, with 11 bases lying between them. The CDR3 runs to 15 residues. Germline CDR1 SGHDT, CDR2 YYEEEE. The CDR3 protein is CASSLPQMIQETQYF. CDR3 in DNA: TGTGCCAGCAGCTTGCCCCAGATGATCCAAGAGACCCAGTACTTC.

There are a few counts of this clonotype. The rearrangement joins TRBV4-2 to TRBJ2-4; D is perhaps TRBD1 (6 bases). The CDR3 has 19 residues. V shed 2 bases and J shed 0 bases, with 20 bases lying between them. Germline V gives CDR1 LGHNA, CDR2 YNFKEQ. The CDR3 sequence: CASSQSNRDPKLAKNIQYF. CDR3 nucleotides: TGTGCCAGCAGCCAATCCAACAGGGATCCCAAGTTAGCCAAAAACATTCAGTACTTC.

This clonotype has just a few counts. This chain uses TRBV28 with TRBJ2-7, with D perhaps TRBD1 (5 bases). From germline, CDR1 is MDHEN and CDR2 SYDVKM. This CDR3 is 15 amino acids long. Between the trimmed V and J ends, which lost 6 bases and 0 bases, there was a span of 15 bases. The CDR3 DNA follows: TGTGCCAGCAGCACCGGCCACAGGAGCTCCTACGAGCAGTACTTC. Translating it yields CASSTGHRSSYEQYF.

This clonotype was recorded a few times. The rearrangement joins TRBV6-1 to TRBJ2-7; D might be TRBD2 (6 bases). CDR3 length: 13 amino acids. CDR1 MNHNS and CDR2 SASEGT come from the germline V gene. Trimming shortened V by 6 bases and J by 6 bases, and 15 bases separated the two germline ends. Written as DNA, the CDR3 is TGTGCCAGCAGAAATACGGGAGAGCCCGAGCAGTACTTC. Its translation is CASRNTGEPEQYF.

The chain uses TRBV28 and TRBJ1-1; D is unresolved. There are 10 residues in the CDR3. Trimming removed 10 bases from V and 6 bases from J, with 9 bases in between. Germline CDR1 reads MDHEN; CDR2 reads SYDVKM. In DNA, the CDR3 is TGTGCCACCATGTACGCTGAAGCTTTCTTT. This codes for CATMYAEAFF. The entire variable domain, with the rest obtained from reference TRBV28 and TRBJ1-1, is as follows: DVKVTQSSRYLVKRTGEKVFLECVQDMDHENMFWYRQDPGLGLRLIYFSYDVKMKEKGDIPEGYSVSREKKERFSLILESASTNQTSMYLCATMYAEAFFGQGTRLTVV.

The rearrangement uses TRBV4-3 and TRBJ2-7, with TRBD2 as a possible D gene (5 bases). Trimming took 1 base from V and 5 from J, leaving 9 bases between them. Germline V gene lookup returns CDR1 LGHNA and CDR2 YSLEER. The CDR3 spans 13 residues. CDR3 sequence (DNA): TGCGCCAGCAGCCAAGGGCTAGCCAACGAGCAGTACTTC. This codes for CASSQGLANEQYF.